The clone carrying this TCR beta chain rates as medium-sized. Its antigen remains unknown. The data were produced by immunoSEQ multiplex PCR, yet TCRdb's version contains in-frame clones alone and is incomplete. The sample includes fewer than 15,000 clones, 73% of them seen just once. These data originate in a study of vaccination effects on CD4 cells after COVID-19. As for the study in general: Convalescent patients (three in total) were sampled early and late after vaccination.

Trimming removed 4 bases at V and 5 bases at J, with 18 bases between. The germline V gene has CDR1 MGHRA and CDR2 YSYEKL. This CDR3 has 15 residues. General study findings and limits: In the late period after vaccination, infection- and vaccine-induced clones contracted markedly.

With the ViraFEST assay, the study expanded antigen-specific CD4+ T cells using viral peptide pools, then sequenced them. Once cultured for 9 to 11 days, the cells underwent separation to obtain CD4+ T cells. SARS-CoV-2 infected the person between March and December 2020, as confirmed by PCR. Each person got two doses of an mRNA SARS-CoV-2 vaccine, BNT162b2 or mRNA-1273. IL-2 medium supplanted half the medium on days 3 and 7. The clonotype originates from a human donor who had a prior SARS-CoV-2 infection. Sequenced material: CD4+ T cells from PBMCs cultured with HCoV-NL63 spike peptides, taken after COVID-19 vaccination. The chain joins TRBV4-1 to TRBJ2-7; D remains ambiguous. CDR3 in DNA: TGCGCCAGCAGCCGGACCCGGGCCCAACCCAACGAGCAGTACTTC. This gives the protein CASSRTRAQPNEQYF.